Reported below is one TCR beta chain. No antigen is known for it. The data originate from a study of shared clonotypes between healthy human individuals. Across the whole study: The people who gave samples were a couple of women and a few men aged 18 to 49. The study, taken as a whole, reports: Limited genetic and exposure-history diversity came from having few donors.

V gave up 2 bases and J gave up 2 bases, with 9 bases separating them. Germline V CDR1 and CDR2: SGHDN, FVKESK. The CDR3 extends over 14 amino acids. Genomic DNA from each subset was divided evenly over several immunoSEQ plates. TCRdb's table, derived via immunoSEQ multiplex PCR, lists solely in-frame clones and lacks some. The repertoire includes approximately 1,000,000 clones, about 80% of them detected once, and approximately 0.95% sits in the top ten. The clonotype comes from a young man in good health. Some clones in this sample may be carry-over from other donors' samples. Sequences were obtained from memory CD4+ T cells from PBMCs. Subset noted: CD45RA-negative fraction. V gene TRBV14 combines with J gene TRBJ1-2, with D hard to call. CDR3 coding DNA: TGTGCCAGCAGCCAATTTCTAGCAAACTATGGCTACACCTTC. It yields the protein CASSQFLANYGYTF.